The entry below describes one TCR beta chain. The antigen this receptor binds is unknown. No much larger clonotype is one base removed from it; base qualities were not supplied. TCRbeta CDR3 regions were amplified from genomic DNA using the immunoSEQ Assay, a bias-controlled multiplex PCR. On the study's bioinformatics: Nucleated cell counts per sample were estimated from amplification of reference gene primers within the assay. To quantify the absolute abundance of each unique TCRbeta CDR3 rearrangement, sequence reads were collapsed and filtered. Productive Simpson clonality was computed per sample as the square root of Simpson's diversity index over productive rearrangements. TCRdb stores this immuneACCESS table with in-frame sequences only. Part of the clones is absent; in the studies checked, under half of the shortfall reflects unresolved V genes, and no reason is known for the rest. The V and J calls and clone size come from that table; D and trimming were worked out from the DNA. Here the sample has some 270,000 clones; more than 75% occur a single time. Jointly, the top ten make up about 7% of the sample.

Participants in the prospective study were aged 18 to 89 years, lived in about two dozen United States geographic areas, and enrolled through a virtual design. To assign participants to cohorts, the prospective study relied on clinical history that participants themselves reported in a screening survey and a study questionnaire. A participant counted as exposed if, within 2 weeks of entering the study, that participant had been in contact with someone who had a PCR-confirmed or clinician-diagnosed COVID-19 case. In the prospective study, mobile phlebotomists collected whole blood, serum and a nasopharyngeal or oropharyngeal swab from each participant. Prospective study participants could optionally give additional blood draws and questionnaires over a roughly two-month period. Before DNA extraction, prospective study blood samples were shipped either frozen or at room temperature. The data derive from a study of blood T cell repertoires in COVID-19 (dated by TCRdb to 2018 to 2021). In the study overall: Collaborator samples came from the United States, Italy and Spain and covered acute and convalescent phases of COVID-19. Samples were obtained from the ongoing ImmuneRACE study (first 160 participants) and from 1,000 to 1,500 subjects provided by 6 global collaborators. The material from the prospective study consisted of cDNA or gDNA derived from T cells, B-cell-depleted T cells, or PBMCs. Subjects who had been exposed to COVID-19, were actively infected with it, or had recovered from it provided the deeply sampled blood TCRbeta repertoires that made up the dataset. The sample metadata nearly always contained a de-identified subject ID, COVID-19 status, age in years and sex. A freely available public database, intended as a resource for researchers studying the immune response to SARS-CoV-2, is where the repertoires were released. Where available, HLA class I and class II types were taken from metadata supplied by the sample provider and were not determined by assay-based typing. Results the study describes overall, beyond this receptor: Clinical and demographic metadata were provided uncurated, with the amount varying by source and participant.

The sequence came from a woman between 45 and 65 years old who had been exposed to COVID-19. Sequenced: PBMCs or T cells enriched from blood (not recorded which).

DNA sequence: TGTGCCAGTAGTATGGACAGGGGAACTGAAGCTTTCTTT. This translates into CASSMDRGTEAFF. Here the chain combines TRBV19 and TRBJ1-1; 9 bases in the middle match TRBD1. Sequences LNHDA (CDR1) and SQIVND (CDR2) are obtained from the germline V gene (reference sequence). From cysteine to phenylalanine, the CDR3 is 13 amino acids long. Here the CDR3 DNA is all that survives: 39 bases in frame from base 1. Trimming accounts for 3 bases at V and 5 bases at J, while the number of junction bases matched to no gene is 1.